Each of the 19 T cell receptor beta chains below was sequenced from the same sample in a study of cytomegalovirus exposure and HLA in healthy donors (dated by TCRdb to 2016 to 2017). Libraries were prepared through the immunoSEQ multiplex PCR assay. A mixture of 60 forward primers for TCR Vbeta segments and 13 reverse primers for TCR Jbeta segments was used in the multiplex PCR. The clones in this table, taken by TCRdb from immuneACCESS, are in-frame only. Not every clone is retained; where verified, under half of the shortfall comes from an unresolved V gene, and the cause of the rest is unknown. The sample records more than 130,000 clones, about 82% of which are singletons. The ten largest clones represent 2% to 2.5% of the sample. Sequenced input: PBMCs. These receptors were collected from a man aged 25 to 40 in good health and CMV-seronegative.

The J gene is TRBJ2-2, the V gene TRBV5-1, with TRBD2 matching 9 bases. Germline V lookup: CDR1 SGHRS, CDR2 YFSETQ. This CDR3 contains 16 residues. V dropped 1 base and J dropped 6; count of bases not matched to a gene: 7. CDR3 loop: CASSLRLAGVSGELFF. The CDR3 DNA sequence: TGCGCCAGCAGCTTGAGATTAGCGGGAGTATCCGGGGAGCTGTTTTTT.

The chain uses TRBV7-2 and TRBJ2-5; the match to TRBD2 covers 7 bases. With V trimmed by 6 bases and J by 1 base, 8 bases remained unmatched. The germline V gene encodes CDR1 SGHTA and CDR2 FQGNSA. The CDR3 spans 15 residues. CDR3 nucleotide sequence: TGTGCCAGCAGGGGGTGGGGCGGGGGCCAAGAGACCCAGTACTTC. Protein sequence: CASRGWGGGQETQYF.

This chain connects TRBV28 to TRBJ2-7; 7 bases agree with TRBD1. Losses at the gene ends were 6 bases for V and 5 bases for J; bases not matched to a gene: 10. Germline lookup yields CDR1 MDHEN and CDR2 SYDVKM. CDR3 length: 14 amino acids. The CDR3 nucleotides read TGTGCCAGCAGCGCCAGAACAGGGGAAGACGAGCAGTACTTC. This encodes CASSARTGEDEQYF.

The DNA for the CDR3 is TGTGCCAGCAGCACAGGCCAGGGGCCCAATCAGCCCCAGCATTTT. Its protein product is CASSTGQGPNQPQHF. This rearrangement joins TRBV28 to TRBJ1-5; D possibly corresponds to TRBD1 (6 bases). CDR3 length equals 15 residues. Germline-derived CDR1 and CDR2 are MDHEN and SYDVKM. Trimming cost V 6 bases and J 3 bases, with 15 bases left between them.

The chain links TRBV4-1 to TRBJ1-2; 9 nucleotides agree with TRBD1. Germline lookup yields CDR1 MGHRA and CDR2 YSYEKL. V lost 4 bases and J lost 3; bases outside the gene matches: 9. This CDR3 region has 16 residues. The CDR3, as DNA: TGCGCCAGCAGCCGGGGACAGGGTGGAAGTGACTATGGCTACACCTTC. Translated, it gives CASSRGQGGSDYGYTF.

The CDR3 DNA is TGTGCCAGCAGCGCGGCGGGGGCAGCGAGCTCCTACGAGCAGTACTTC. This gives the protein CASSAAGAASSYEQYF. The chain carries TRBV5-5 and TRBJ2-7; TRBD2 is a possible D gene (7 bases). CDR1 is SGHKS and CDR2 is YYEKEE in the germline V gene (reference sequence). CDR3 length equals 16 residues. Deletions cut 4 bases from V and 0 bases from J, with 17 bases between.

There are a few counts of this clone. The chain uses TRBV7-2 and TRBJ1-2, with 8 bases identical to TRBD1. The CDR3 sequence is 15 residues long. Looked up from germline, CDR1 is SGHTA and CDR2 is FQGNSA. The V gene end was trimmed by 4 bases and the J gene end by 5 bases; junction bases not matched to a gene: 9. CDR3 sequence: CASSSRTGGVYGYTF. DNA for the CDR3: TGTGCCAGCAGCTCCCGTACAGGGGGGGTTTATGGCTACACCTTC. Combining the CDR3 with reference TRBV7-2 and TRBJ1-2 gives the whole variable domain GAGVSQSPSNKVTEKGKDVELRCDPISGHTALYWYRQSLGQGLEFLIYFQGNSAPDKSGLPSDRFSAERTGGSVSTLTIQRTQQEDSAVYLCASSSRTGGVYGYTFGSGTRLTVV.

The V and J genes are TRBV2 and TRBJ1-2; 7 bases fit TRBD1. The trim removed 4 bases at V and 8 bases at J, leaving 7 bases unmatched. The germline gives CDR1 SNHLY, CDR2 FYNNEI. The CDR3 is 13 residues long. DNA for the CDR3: TGTGCCAGCAGTGTCGAGGGACAGATGGGCTACACCTTC. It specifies CASSVEGQMGYTF.

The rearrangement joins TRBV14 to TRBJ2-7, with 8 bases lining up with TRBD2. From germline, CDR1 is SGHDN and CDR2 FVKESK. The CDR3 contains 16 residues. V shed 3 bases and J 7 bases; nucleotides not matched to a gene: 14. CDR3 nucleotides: TGTGCCAGCAGCCAGGCGTCGGGACTAGGTCTACGTGAGCAGTACTTC. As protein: CASSQASGLGLREQYF.

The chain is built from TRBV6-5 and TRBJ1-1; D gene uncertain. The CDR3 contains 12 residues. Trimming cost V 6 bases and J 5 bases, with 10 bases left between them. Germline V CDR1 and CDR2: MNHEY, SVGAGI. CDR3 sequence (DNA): TGTGCCAGCAGCCCGGCGGGGACTGAAGCTTTCTTT. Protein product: CASSPAGTEAFF.

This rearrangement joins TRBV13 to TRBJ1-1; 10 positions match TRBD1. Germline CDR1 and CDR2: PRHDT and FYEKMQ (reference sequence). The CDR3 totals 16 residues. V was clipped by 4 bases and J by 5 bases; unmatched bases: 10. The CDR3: CASSWEGTGVRTEAFF. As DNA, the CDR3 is TGTGCCAGCAGCTGGGAAGGGACAGGGGTAAGAACTGAAGCTTTCTTT.

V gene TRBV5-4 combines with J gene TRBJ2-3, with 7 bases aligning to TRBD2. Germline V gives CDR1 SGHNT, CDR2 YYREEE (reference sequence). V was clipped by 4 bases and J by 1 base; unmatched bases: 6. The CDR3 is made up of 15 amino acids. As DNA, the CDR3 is TGTGCCAGCAGCCAGAAGCGGGGTGGCACAGATACGCAGTATTTT. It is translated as CASSQKRGGTDTQYF.

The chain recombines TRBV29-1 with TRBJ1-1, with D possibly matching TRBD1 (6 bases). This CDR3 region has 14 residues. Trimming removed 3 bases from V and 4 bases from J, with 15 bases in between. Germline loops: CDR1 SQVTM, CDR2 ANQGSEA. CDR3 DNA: TGCAGCGTTGACCTTCGGGGGGCAGGCACTGAAGCTTTCTTT. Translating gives CSVDLRGAGTEAFF.

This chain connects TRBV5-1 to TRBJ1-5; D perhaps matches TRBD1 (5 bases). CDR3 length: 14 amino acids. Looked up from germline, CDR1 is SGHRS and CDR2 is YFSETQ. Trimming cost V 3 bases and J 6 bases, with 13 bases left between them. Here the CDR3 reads CASSYGGTGQPQHF. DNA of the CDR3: TGCGCCAGCAGCTATGGGGGGACGGGTCAGCCCCAGCATTTT.

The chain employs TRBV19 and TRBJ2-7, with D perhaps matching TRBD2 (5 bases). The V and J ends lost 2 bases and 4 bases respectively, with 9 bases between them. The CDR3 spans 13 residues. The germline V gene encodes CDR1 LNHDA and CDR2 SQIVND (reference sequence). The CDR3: CASSISGTYEQYF. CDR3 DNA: TGTGCCAGTAGTATAAGCGGAACATACGAGCAGTACTTC.

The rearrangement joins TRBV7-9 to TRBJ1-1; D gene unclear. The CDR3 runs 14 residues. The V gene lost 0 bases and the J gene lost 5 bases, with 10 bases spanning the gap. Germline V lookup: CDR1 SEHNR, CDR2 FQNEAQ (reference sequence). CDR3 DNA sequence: TGTGCCAGCAGCTTAGCACGGGATAGGACTGAAGCTTTCTTT. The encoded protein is CASSLARDRTEAFF.

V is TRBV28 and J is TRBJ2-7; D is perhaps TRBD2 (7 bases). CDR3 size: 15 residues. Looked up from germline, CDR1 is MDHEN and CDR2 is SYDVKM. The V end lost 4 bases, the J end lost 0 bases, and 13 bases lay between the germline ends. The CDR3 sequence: CASSSRGPLSYEQYF. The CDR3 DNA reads TGTGCCAGCAGTTCGCGGGGGCCCCTCTCCTACGAGCAGTACTTC.

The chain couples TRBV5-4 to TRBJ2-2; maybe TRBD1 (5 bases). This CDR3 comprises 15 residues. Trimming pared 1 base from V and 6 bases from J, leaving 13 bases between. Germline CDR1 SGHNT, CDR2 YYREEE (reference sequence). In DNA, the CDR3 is TGTGCCAGCAGCTTGCCTAACGACAGATCCGGGGAGCTGTTTTTT. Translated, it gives CASSLPNDRSGELFF.

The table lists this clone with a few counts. CDR3 residues: CTSSQGGIGRGQPQHF. Here the CDR3 DNA reads TGCACCAGCAGCCAAGGGGGAATCGGGAGGGGACAGCCCCAGCATTTT. The rearrangement links TRBV1 to TRBJ1-5. TRBV1 corresponds to a pseudogene. The CDR3 sequence is 16 residues long.